Here is one T cell receptor (beta chain) with its context. These data originate in a study of T cell changes during pregnancy in multiple sclerosis. Here immunoSEQ multiplex PCR was the method, and the copy in TCRdb shows in-frame clones only, minus some. The table includes 50,000 to 70,000 clones, roughly 93% detected once. With V trimmed by 2 bases and J by 9 bases, 7 bases remained unmatched. Germline CDR1 SGHNT, CDR2 YYREEE (reference sequence). The CDR3 has 13 amino acids. The rearrangement uses TRBV5-4 and TRBJ1-2, with 7 bases that match TRBD1. This receptor was taken from a female donor with multiple sclerosis, enrolled in a pregnancy study. The source was peripheral blood, collected after pregnancy. The CDR3 DNA sequence: TGTGCCAGCAGCTTAAGGGGACAGCAGAGCTACACCTTC. Amino acid sequence: CASSLRGQQSYTF.